Listed below are T cell receptor beta chains from one sample, sequenced in a study of shared clonotypes between healthy human individuals. Profiling relied on immunoSEQ multiplex PCR, and the TCRdb table lists in-frame clones only, not all of them. The profile shows 70,000 to 95,000 clones, about 61% of them singletons. Sequenced material: memory CD8+ T cells sorted from blood. These receptors were taken from a man aged 30 to 39 in good health. Both conserved end residues are part of each CDR3. The D gene is left open where the match is weak. Rows may omit the clone size; those that give it use once, few, many or a size class.

d_gene	abundance	j_gene	v_gene	CDR3aa	CDR3nt
.	.	TRBJ2-7	TRBV7-5	CARSRKMETREPYEQYF	TGTGCCAGAAGCAGAAAAATGGAGACACGAGAACCCTACGAGCAGTACTTC
.	.	TRBJ1-1	TRBV28	CASSLLEGVEAFF	TGTGCCAGCAGTTTACTCGAGGGAGTTGAAGCTTTCTTT
.	.	TRBJ2-3	TRBV5-8	CASSFLTDTQYF	TGTGCCAGCAGCTTCCTGACAGATACGCAGTATTTT
.	.	TRBJ1-2	TRBV29-1	CSVERERGYTF	TGCAGCGTTGAAAGGGAAAGAGGCTACACCTTC
.	.	TRBJ2-5	TRBV7-2	CASGPWGAQETQYF	TGTGCCAGCGGCCCCTGGGGGGCGCAAGAGACCCAGTACTTC
.	.	TRBJ2-1	TRBV5-1	CASSLERMGSIYTYNEQFF	TGCGCCAGCAGCTTGGAGCGGATGGGGTCTATATATACCTACAATGAGCAGTTCTTC
.	.	TRBJ2-1	TRBV7-2	CASSPGGAAAYNEQFF	TGTGCCAGCAGCCCAGGAGGGGCAGCTGCGTACAATGAGCAGTTCTTC
.	few	TRBJ1-2	TRBV6-6	CASSSLAGSYGYTF	TGTGCCAGCAGTTCTCTTGCGGGCTCCTATGGCTACACCTTC
.	once	TRBJ2-2	TRBV28	CASIGRAGRIGELFF	TGTGCCAGCATCGGCAGAGCCGGTCGCATCGGGGAGCTGTTTTTT
.	.	TRBJ2-7	TRBV7-9	CASSLVWGEAYEQYF	TGTGCCAGCAGCTTAGTTTGGGGCGAGGCCTACGAGCAGTACTTC
TRBD1	.	TRBJ1-1	TRBV28	CASSPLDRENTEAFF	TGTGCCAGCAGTCCACTGGACAGGGAGAACACTGAAGCTTTCTTT
TRBD2	.	TRBJ2-1	TRBV2	CASSERTSGRNEQFF	TGTGCCAGCAGTGAAAGAACTAGCGGGAGGAATGAGCAGTTCTTC
TRBD1	.	TRBJ1-5	TRBV5-8	CASSLYTGTGNQPQHF	TGTGCCAGCAGCTTGTACACCGGGACAGGGAATCAGCCCCAGCATTTT
TRBD1	few	TRBJ2-3	TRBV11-2	CASSLRGQGTDTQYF	TGTGCCAGCAGCCTCCGCGGACAGGGCACAGATACGCAGTATTTT
.	.	TRBJ2-7	TRBV6-1	CASSPLQPPDEQYF	TGTGCCAGCAGTCCCCTGCAGCCCCCCGACGAGCAGTACTTC
TRBD1	.	TRBJ2-5	TRBV18	CASSPLDRERETQYF	TGTGCCAGCTCACCTCTGGACAGGGAGAGAGAGACCCAGTACTTC
.	.	TRBJ2-1	TRBV10-3	CAIVTANEQFF	TGTGCCATCGTCACAGCGAATGAGCAGTTCTTC
TRBD1	.	TRBJ1-2	TRBV5-5	CASSLAGGTNYGYTF	TGTGCCAGCAGCTTGGCAGGGGGTACTAACTATGGCTACACCTTC
.	.	TRBJ2-2	TRBV28	CASSRILDTGELFF	TGTGCCAGCAGTCGCATTCTCGACACCGGGGAGCTGTTTTTT
TRBD2	.	TRBJ2-1	TRBV6-1	CATSLGGGSYNEQFF	TGTGCCACCAGCCTTGGGGGGGGCTCCTACAATGAGCAGTTCTTC
TRBD1	.	TRBJ1-1	TRBV10-3	CAISETYRGPNTEAFF	TGTGCCATCAGTGAAACTTACAGGGGGCCGAACACTGAAGCTTTCTTT
.	few	TRBJ2-3	TRBV6-6	CASSPSTDTQYF	TGTGCCAGCAGTCCCAGCACAGATACGCAGTATTTT
TRBD2	.	TRBJ2-7	TRBV27	CASSPHRSSGNFYEQYF	TGTGCCAGCAGTCCACATCGGTCTAGCGGGAACTTCTACGAGCAGTACTTC
TRBD1	many	TRBJ2-3	TRBV10-3	CANKGQGSTDTQYF	TGTGCCAACAAAGGACAGGGGAGCACAGATACGCAGTATTTT
TRBD2	.	TRBJ2-7	TRBV29-1	CSVEGLAGENEQYF	TGCAGCGTTGAGGGACTAGCGGGAGAAAACGAGCAGTACTTC
.	few	TRBJ2-7	TRBV2	CASTSGQSYEQYF	TGTGCCAGTACCTCGGGGCAATCCTACGAGCAGTACTTC
TRBD1	.	TRBJ2-7	TRBV2	CASTELDRTTYEQYF	TGTGCCAGCACTGAGCTGGACAGGACAACCTACGAGCAGTACTTC
.	.	TRBJ2-7	TRBV6-6	CASRQGIENPLNF	TGTGCCAGCAGACAGGGTATCGAAAATCCGTTGAACTTC
TRBD2	many	TRBJ2-7	TRBV19	CASSAGLTYEQYF	TGTGCCAGTAGTGCGGGACTAACCTACGAGCAGTACTTC